This T cell receptor (beta chain) was captured in a study of blood T cell repertoires in COVID-19. Study summary: Acute and convalescent COVID-19 samples came from the United States, Italy and Spain. T cells, B-cell-depleted T cells, or PBMCs provided the cDNA or gDNA that served as material.

Germline trimming cut 6 bases from V and 7 bases from J; bases unmatched to any gene: 3. The CDR3 runs to 13 residues. The assay was immunoSEQ multiplex PCR, and TCRdb's table has in-frame clones only and misses some. This table has approximately 170,000 clones, approximately 84% appearing once. Sequencing used peripheral blood. The TCR comes from a man aged 40-55 years who had recovered from COVID-19. This sequence joins TRBV12-3 or TRBV12-4 and TRBJ1-6, with 7 bases matching TRBD1. CDR3 sequence: CASRGQRNSPLHF. The CDR3 DNA is TGTGCCAGCAGGGGACAGAGGAATTCACCCCTCCACTTT.